This passage covers 24 T cell receptor beta chains from one sample sequenced in a study of blood T cell repertoires in COVID-19. Clones were sequenced by immunoSEQ multiplex PCR, and TCRdb holds only the in-frame ones, with some missing. The profile shows about 140,000 clones, more than 65% of them singletons. Sequencing was carried out using peripheral blood. All receptors derive from a human donor in a cohort sampled during active COVID-19.

This clone was found once. J is TRBJ2-2 and V is TRBV3-1 (or the pseudogene TRBV3-2), with TRBD1 as a possible D gene (5 bases). This CDR3 has 15 amino acids. Trimming stripped 1 base from V and 6 bases from J, with 12 bases between. The germline CDR1 and CDR2 sequences are LGHDT and YNNKEL (reference sequence). The CDR3 reads CASSQGSGQSGELFF. The CDR3 bases are TGTGCCAGCAGCCAAGGGTCAGGGCAATCCGGGGAGCTGTTTTTT.

This clone was seen only once. The chain links TRBV11-2 to TRBJ2-5; 12 bases line up with TRBD2. Unmatched junction bases numbered 8, after V lost 1 base and J lost 5 bases. From germline, CDR1 is SGHAT and CDR2 FQNNGV. The CDR3 has 17 amino acids. The CDR3 sequence is CASSLGASGGVAETQYF. For the CDR3, the DNA is TGTGCCAGCAGCTTAGGTGCTAGCGGGGGGGTCGCTGAGACCCAGTACTTC.

This clone was recorded many times. The V call is TRBV6-5, the J call TRBJ1-4; D ambiguous. With 7 bases removed from V and 4 bases from J, the gap between germline ends came to 10 bases. The germline V gene has CDR1 MNHEY and CDR2 SVGAGI. The CDR3 is made up of 13 amino acids. The CDR3 coding sequence is TGTGCCAGCAAGACCGGGAGTAATGAAAAACTGTTTTTT. It is translated as CASKTGSNEKLFF.

The chain joins TRBV28 to TRBJ1-1; no reliable D call. V was clipped by 6 bases and J by 5 bases, with 10 bases between them. Germline CDR1 reads MDHEN; CDR2 reads SYDVKM. The length of the CDR3 is 12 residues. The CDR3 spells CASSLRGTEAFF. CDR3 in DNA: TGTGCCAGCAGCCTCCGCGGGACTGAAGCTTTCTTT.

This clone appeared a few times. This chain links TRBV28 with TRBJ1-5; 8 bases line up with TRBD1. Trimming removed 6 bases from V and 5 bases from J; junction bases left unmatched: 9. Germline values: CDR1 MDHEN, CDR2 SYDVKM. There are 15 residues in the CDR3. CDR3 DNA: TGTGCCAGCAGCCCGGGCGACAGGGGATATCAGCCCCAGCATTTT. This sequence encodes CASSPGDRGYQPQHF.

The chain has TRBV6-5 and TRBJ2-1; 8 positions match TRBD2. Trimming removed 0 bases from V and 11 bases from J; junction bases left unmatched: 6. The germline gives CDR1 MNHEY, CDR2 SVGAGI. The CDR3 is 14 residues long. The CDR3 coding sequence is TGTGCCAGCAGTTACTCAGGCGGGGGGCAGAAGCAGTTCTTC. The encoded protein is CASSYSGGGQKQFF.

This rearrangement joins TRBV5-1 to TRBJ2-3; 10 nucleotides agree with TRBD1. Germline CDR1 is SGHRS and CDR2 is YFSETQ. This CDR3 region has 15 residues. J was trimmed by 3 bases and V by 2 bases; bases with no gene match: 3. This CDR3 is CASSFRGQGTDTQYF. CDR3 DNA: TGCGCCAGCAGCTTTAGGGGACAGGGGACAGATACGCAGTATTTT.

The chain combines TRBV29-1 with TRBJ2-1; D is perhaps TRBD1 (6 bases). This CDR3 spans 14 amino acids. With 8 bases removed from V and 6 bases from J, the gap between germline ends came to 20 bases. In germline, CDR1 is SQVTM, CDR2 ANQGSEA. CDR3 region: CSQRTGPLSNEQFF. In nucleotides, the CDR3 is TGCAGCCAGAGAACAGGGCCGCTATCCAATGAGCAGTTCTTC.

The V and J genes are TRBV5-1 and TRBJ2-2; possibly TRBD2 for D (6 bases). The CDR3 totals 16 residues. Germline CDR1 and CDR2: SGHRS and YFSETQ. V was pared by 1 base and J by 1 base, with 11 bases between. In DNA, the CDR3 is TGCGCCAGCAGCTTGCGTTCGGGGGTGAACACCGGGGAGCTGTTTTTT. Translated, it gives CASSLRSGVNTGELFF.

The CDR3 region is CASSQVAGGRSSTDTQYF. CDR3 DNA sequence: TGCGCCAGCAGCCAAGTTGCGGGGGGGCGATCTAGCACAGATACGCAGTATTTT. V usage is TRBV4-1 and J usage is TRBJ2-3; 9 bases match TRBD2. Per the germline V gene, CDR1 is MGHRA and CDR2 is YSYEKL. The length of the CDR3 is 18 residues. The junction had 8 bases not matched to a gene; V was cut back by 1 base and J by 0 bases.

This clone appeared a single time. This sequence joins TRBV27 and TRBJ1-2; 8 nucleotides match TRBD1. The germline CDR1 and CDR2 sequences are MNHEY and SMNVEV (reference sequence). The V and J ends lost 4 bases and 8 bases, in that order; junction bases with no gene match: 6. The CDR3 is made up of 13 amino acids. CDR3 nucleotides: TGTGCCAGCAGTTCCAGGGGGCTCAGCGGCTACACCTTC. Translated: CASSSRGLSGYTF.

This chain links TRBV11-1 with TRBJ1-4; TRBD1 aligns across 7 bases. Germline loops: CDR1 SGHAT, CDR2 FQDESV (reference sequence). V lost 2 bases to trimming and J lost 5 bases; unmatched junction nucleotides: 5. This CDR3 region has 15 residues. The CDR3 DNA reads as TGTGCCAGCAGCTTAATGTCGGGACAGAATGAAAAACTGTTTTTT. Translated, it gives CASSLMSGQNEKLFF.

The rearrangement joins TRBV6-5 to TRBJ2-3; TRBD1 is a possible D gene (6 bases). The length of the CDR3 is 15 residues. Trimming pared 8 bases from V and 2 bases from J, leaving 17 bases between. The germline CDR1 and CDR2 sequences are MNHEY and SVGAGI. CDR3 bases: TGTGCCAGCTCCCGAGCGACAGGACTCACAGATACGCAGTATTTT. This codes for CASSRATGLTDTQYF.

The chain combines TRBV19 with TRBJ1-1; 9 nucleotides line up with TRBD1. The germline CDR1 and CDR2 sequences are LNHDA and SQIVND (reference sequence). This CDR3 comprises 14 residues. Losses at the gene ends were 5 bases for V and 6 bases for J; bases not matched to a gene: 7. The CDR3 DNA reads TGTGCCAGTAGTCTCACAGGGGGCAAGGCTGAAGCTTTCTTT. It specifies CASSLTGGKAEAFF.

This clone showed up just once. The chain links TRBV11-2 to TRBJ1-4; a weak D match, TRBD1 (6 bases). The CDR3 runs to 15 residues. Deletions cut 5 bases from V and 5 bases from J, with 15 bases between. Germline CDR1 SGHAT, CDR2 FQNNGV. The DNA of the CDR3 is TGTGCCAGCAGCCCTTTTCGGACAGTGAATGAAAAACTGTTTTTT. It translates to CASSPFRTVNEKLFF.

The chain uses TRBV4-2 and TRBJ2-7, with 8 bases identical to TRBD1. The CDR3 extends over 16 amino acids. Unmatched junction bases numbered 6, after V lost 0 bases and J lost 2 bases. Germline V gene lookup returns CDR1 LGHNA and CDR2 YNFKEQ. The CDR3 DNA reads TGTGCCAGCAGCCAAGAGAGAACAGGGGGTCCCTACGAGCAGTACTTC. It translates to CASSQERTGGPYEQYF.

On this clone: Other nucleotide sequences from this sample produce the same CDR3. The V gene is TRBV28, the J gene TRBJ1-5; 8 bases agree with TRBD1. V gave up 3 bases and J gave up 2 bases; unmatched junction bases: 3. The CDR3 sequence is 15 residues long. Germline CDR1 and CDR2: MDHEN and SYDVKM. The CDR3 region is CASSLGTGRNQPQHF. CDR3 coding DNA: TGTGCCAGCAGTTTGGGGACAGGCCGCAATCAGCCCCAGCATTTT.

This chain joins TRBV5-1 and TRBJ2-7; TRBD1 matches 10 bases. The CDR3 length is 14 residues. J was trimmed by 4 bases and V by 4 bases; bases with no gene match: 5. The V gene's germline CDR1 is SGHRS and CDR2 YFSETQ. The CDR3 loop reads CASSVGQGGYEQYF. In DNA form, the CDR3 reads TGCGCCAGCAGCGTCGGACAGGGGGGGTACGAGCAGTACTTC.

The CDR3: CASSGQGRDSPLHF. The CDR3 bases are TGTGCCAGCAGCGGACAGGGAAGGGATTCACCCCTCCACTTT. This chain links TRBV25-1 with TRBJ1-6, with TRBD1 matching over 8 bases. V lost 6 bases to trimming and J lost 8 bases; unmatched junction nucleotides: 6. The CDR3 is 14 amino acids. Germline assignment: CDR1 MGHDK and CDR2 SYGVNS. Based on the CDR3 plus reference TRBV25-1 and TRBJ1-6, the full variable domain is EADIYQTPRYLVIGTGKKITLECSQTMGHDKMYWYQQDPGMELHLIHYSYGVNSTEKGDLSSESTVSRIRTEHFPLTLESARPSHTSQYLCASSGQGRDSPLHFGNGTRLTVT.

In its sample, this clone was seen a few times. This sequence joins TRBV5-1 and TRBJ2-2; the D gene is possibly TRBD1 (6 bases). The CDR3 covers 15 residues. Germline CDR1 is SGHRS and CDR2 is YFSETQ. V was cut by 3 bases and J by 5 bases, with 14 bases left in between. The CDR3 loop is CASSYSGTRTGELFF. CDR3 nucleotides: TGCGCCAGCAGCTATAGTGGGACAAGGACCGGGGAGCTGTTTTTT.

CDR3 DNA: TGTGCCAGCAGCCAAGCCCCGACAAGAAGCTCTGGGGCCAACGTCCTGACTTTC. This translates into CASSQAPTRSSGANVLTF. This sequence joins TRBV3-1 (or the pseudogene TRBV3-2) and TRBJ2-6; no firm D call. Trimming pared 1 base from V and 0 bases from J, leaving 13 bases between. The CDR3 is 18 residues long. CDR1 is LGHDT and CDR2 is YNNKEL in the germline V gene (reference sequence).

The rearrangement uses TRBV4-2 and TRBJ2-2; 8 bases line up with TRBD1. Germline V CDR1 and CDR2: LGHNA, YNFKEQ. The CDR3 has 16 residues. Germline trimming cut 1 base from V and 5 bases from J; bases unmatched to any gene: 6. CDR3 DNA sequence: TGTGCCAGCAGCCAAGCAGCGACAGGGGTTACCGGGGAGCTGTTTTTT. Translating it yields CASSQAATGVTGELFF.

This clone was observed once. This sequence joins TRBV5-1 and TRBJ2-2; D may be TRBD2 (5 bases). This CDR3 spans 15 amino acids. CDR1 SGHRS and CDR2 YFSETQ come from the germline V gene. V lost 1 base and J lost 3, with 10 bases in between. CDR3 amino acids: CASSLFTRDTGELFF. CDR3 coding DNA: TGCGCCAGCAGCTTGTTTACTAGAGACACCGGGGAGCTGTTTTTT.

The chain recombines TRBV5-1 with TRBJ2-3; no definite D call. Trimming left V 7 bases short and J 2 bases short, with 11 bases between. Germline lookup yields CDR1 SGHRS and CDR2 YFSETQ. This CDR3 has 13 amino acids. The CDR3: CASGPYNTDTQYF. CDR3 coding DNA: TGCGCCAGCGGGCCCTACAACACAGATACGCAGTATTTT.